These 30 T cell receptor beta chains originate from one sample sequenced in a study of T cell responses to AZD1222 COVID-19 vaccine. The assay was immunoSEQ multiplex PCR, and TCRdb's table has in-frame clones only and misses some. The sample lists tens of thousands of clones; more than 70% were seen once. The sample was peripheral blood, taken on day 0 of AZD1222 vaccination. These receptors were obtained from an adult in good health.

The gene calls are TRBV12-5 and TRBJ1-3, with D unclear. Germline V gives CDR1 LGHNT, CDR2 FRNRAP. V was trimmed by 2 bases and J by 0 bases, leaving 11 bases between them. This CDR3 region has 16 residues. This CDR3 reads CASGLLRSNSGNTIYF. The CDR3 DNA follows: TGTGCTAGTGGTTTGTTACGGAGTAACTCTGGAAACACCATATATTTT.

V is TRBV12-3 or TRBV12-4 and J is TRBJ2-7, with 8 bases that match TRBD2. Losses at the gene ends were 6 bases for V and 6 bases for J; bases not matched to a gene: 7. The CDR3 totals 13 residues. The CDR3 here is CASRTREVGEQYF. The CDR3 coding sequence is TGTGCCAGCAGGACGCGGGAGGTTGGCGAGCAGTACTTC.

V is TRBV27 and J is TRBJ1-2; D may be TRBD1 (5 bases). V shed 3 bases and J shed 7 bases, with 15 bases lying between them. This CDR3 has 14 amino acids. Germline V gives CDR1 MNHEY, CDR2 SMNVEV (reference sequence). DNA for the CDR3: TGTGCCAGCAGTTTTAGTCGAGGGGAGGGTGGCTACACCTTC. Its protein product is CASSFSRGEGGYTF.

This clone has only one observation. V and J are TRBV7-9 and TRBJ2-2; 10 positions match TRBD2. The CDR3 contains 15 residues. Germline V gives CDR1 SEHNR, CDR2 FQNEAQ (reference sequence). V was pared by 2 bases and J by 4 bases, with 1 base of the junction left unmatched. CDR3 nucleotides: TGTGCCAGCAGCTTAAGGACTAGCGGCACCGGGGAGCTGTTTTTT. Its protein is CASSLRTSGTGELFF. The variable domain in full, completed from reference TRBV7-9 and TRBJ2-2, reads DTGVSQNPRHKITKRGQNVTFRCDPISEHNRLYWYRQTLGQGPEFLTYFQNEAQLEKSRLLSDRFSAERPKGSFSTLEIQRTEQGDSAMYLCASSLRTSGTGELFFGEGSRLTVL.

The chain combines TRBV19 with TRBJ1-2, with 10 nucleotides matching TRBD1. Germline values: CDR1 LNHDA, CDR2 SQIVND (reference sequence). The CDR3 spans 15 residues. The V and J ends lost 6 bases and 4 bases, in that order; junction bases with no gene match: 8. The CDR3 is CASSPRDRGGYGYTF. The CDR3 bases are TGTGCCAGTAGCCCCCGGGACAGGGGTGGCTATGGCTACACCTTC.

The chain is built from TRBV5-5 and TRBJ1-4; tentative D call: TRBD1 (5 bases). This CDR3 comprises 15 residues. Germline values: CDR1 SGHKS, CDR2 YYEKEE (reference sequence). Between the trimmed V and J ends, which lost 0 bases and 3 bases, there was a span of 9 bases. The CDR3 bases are TGTGCCAGCAGCTTGGGACAGCCGCCTAATGAAAAACTGTTTTTT. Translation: CASSLGQPPNEKLFF.

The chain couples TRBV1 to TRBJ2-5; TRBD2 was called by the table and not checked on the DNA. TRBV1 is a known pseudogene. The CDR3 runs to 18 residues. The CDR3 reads CTSSHGERVTRIQETQYF. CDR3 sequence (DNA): TGCACCAGCAGCCATGGGGAGCGGGTCACGAGGATCCAAGAGACCCAGTACTTC.

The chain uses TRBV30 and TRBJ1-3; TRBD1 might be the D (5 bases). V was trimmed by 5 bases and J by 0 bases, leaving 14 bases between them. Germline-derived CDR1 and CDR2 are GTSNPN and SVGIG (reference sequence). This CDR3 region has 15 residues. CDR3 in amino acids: CAWGDPGNSGNTIYF. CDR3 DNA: TGTGCCTGGGGGGACCCAGGAAACTCTGGAAACACCATATATTTT.

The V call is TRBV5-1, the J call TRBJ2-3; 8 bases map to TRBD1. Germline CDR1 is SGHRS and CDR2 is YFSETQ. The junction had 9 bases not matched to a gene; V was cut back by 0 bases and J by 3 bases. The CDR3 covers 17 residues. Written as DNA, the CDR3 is TGCGCCAGCAGCTTGGTTGTCAGGACAGGGAATACAGATACGCAGTATTTT. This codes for CASSLVVRTGNTDTQYF.

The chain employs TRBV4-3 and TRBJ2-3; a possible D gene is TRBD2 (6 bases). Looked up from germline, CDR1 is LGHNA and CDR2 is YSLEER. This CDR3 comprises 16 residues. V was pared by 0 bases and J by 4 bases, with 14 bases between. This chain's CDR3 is CASSQDGRGGADTQYF. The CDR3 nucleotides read TGCGCCAGCAGCCAAGATGGGCGGGGTGGCGCAGATACGCAGTATTTT.

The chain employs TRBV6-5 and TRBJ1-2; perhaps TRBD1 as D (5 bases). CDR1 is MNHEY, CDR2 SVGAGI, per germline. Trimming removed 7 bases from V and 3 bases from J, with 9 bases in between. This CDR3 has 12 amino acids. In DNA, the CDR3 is TGTGCCAGCACCCGAGGGGACTATGGCTACACCTTC. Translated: CASTRGDYGYTF.

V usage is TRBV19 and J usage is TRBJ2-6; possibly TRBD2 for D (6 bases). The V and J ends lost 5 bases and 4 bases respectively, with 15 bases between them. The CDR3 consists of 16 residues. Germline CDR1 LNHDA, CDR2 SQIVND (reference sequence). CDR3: CASSPGGAQGANVLTF. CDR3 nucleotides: TGTGCCAGTAGTCCTGGCGGGGCGCAAGGGGCCAACGTCCTGACTTTC.

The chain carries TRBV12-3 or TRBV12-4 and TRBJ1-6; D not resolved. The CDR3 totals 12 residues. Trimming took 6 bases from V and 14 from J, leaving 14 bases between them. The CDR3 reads CASRVSLGTLHF. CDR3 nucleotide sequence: TGTGCCAGCAGGGTGTCCTTGGGGACCCTCCACTTT.

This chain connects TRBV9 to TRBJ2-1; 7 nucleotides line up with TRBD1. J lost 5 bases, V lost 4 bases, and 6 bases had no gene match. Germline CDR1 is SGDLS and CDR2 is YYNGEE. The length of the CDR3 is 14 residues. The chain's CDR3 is CASSFGQADNEQFF. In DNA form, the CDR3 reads TGTGCCAGCAGCTTCGGACAGGCCGACAATGAGCAGTTCTTC.

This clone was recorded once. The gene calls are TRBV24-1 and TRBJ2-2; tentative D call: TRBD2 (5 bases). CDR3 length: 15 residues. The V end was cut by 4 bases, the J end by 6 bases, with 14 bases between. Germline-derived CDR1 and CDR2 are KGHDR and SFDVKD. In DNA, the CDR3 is TGTGCCACCAGTGAGGCGGTCGGCGGGCCCGGGGAGCTGTTTTTT. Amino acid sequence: CATSEAVGGPGELFF.

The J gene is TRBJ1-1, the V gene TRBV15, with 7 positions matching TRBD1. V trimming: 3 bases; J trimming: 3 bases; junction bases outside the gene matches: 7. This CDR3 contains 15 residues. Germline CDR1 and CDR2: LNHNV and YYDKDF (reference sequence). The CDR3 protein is CATSRQPTGDTEAFF. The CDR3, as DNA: TGTGCCACCAGCAGGCAACCTACAGGGGACACTGAAGCTTTCTTT. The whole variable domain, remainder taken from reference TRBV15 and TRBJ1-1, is DAMVIQNPRYQVTQFGKPVTLSCSQTLNHNVMYWYQQKSSQAPKLLFHYYDKDFNNEADTPDNFQSRRPNTSFCFLDIRSPGLGDTAMYLCATSRQPTGDTEAFFGQGTRLTVV.

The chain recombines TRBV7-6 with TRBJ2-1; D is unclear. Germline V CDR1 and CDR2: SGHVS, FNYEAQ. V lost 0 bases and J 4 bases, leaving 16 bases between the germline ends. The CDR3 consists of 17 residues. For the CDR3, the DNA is TGTGCCAGCAGCTTAGCGTGGTCGGGCGGCACTTACAATGAGCAGTTCTTC. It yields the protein CASSLAWSGGTYNEQFF.

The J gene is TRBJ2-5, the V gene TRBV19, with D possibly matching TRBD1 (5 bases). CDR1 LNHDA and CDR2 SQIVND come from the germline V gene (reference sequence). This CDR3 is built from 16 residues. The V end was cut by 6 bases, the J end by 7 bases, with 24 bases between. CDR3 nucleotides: TGTGCCAGTAGGACCTCACAGGCATCCCAAGATGGGACCCAGTACTTC. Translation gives CASRTSQASQDGTQYF.

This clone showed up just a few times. The CDR3 reads CASSQDRRQGTNYGYTF. The DNA for the CDR3 is TGCGCCAGCAGCCAAGATCGGAGGCAGGGGACTAACTATGGCTACACCTTC. The chain links TRBV4-3 to TRBJ1-2, with D maybe TRBD1 (6 bases). Germline V gives CDR1 LGHNA, CDR2 YSLEER. This CDR3 comprises 17 residues. With 0 bases removed from V and 0 bases from J, the gap between germline ends came to 14 bases.

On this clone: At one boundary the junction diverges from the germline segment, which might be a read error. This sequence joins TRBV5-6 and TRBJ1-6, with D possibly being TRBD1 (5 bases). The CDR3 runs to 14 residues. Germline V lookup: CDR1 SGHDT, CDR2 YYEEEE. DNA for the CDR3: TGTGCCAGCAGCCTAGGGCAGACGGGACCTACCACTGTTTTT. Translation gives CASSLGQTGPTTVF.

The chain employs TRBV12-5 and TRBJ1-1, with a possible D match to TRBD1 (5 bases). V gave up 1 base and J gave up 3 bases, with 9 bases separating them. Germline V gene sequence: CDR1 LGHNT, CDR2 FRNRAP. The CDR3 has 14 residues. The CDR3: CASGLGQGDTEAFF. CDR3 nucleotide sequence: TGTGCTAGTGGTTTGGGCCAGGGAGACACTGAAGCTTTCTTT. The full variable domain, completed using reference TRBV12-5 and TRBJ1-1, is DARVTQTPRHKVTEMGQEVTMRCQPILGHNTVFWYRQTMMQGLELLAYFRNRAPLDDSGMPKDRFSAEMPDATLATLKIQPSEPRDSAVYFCASGLGQGDTEAFFGQGTRLTVV.

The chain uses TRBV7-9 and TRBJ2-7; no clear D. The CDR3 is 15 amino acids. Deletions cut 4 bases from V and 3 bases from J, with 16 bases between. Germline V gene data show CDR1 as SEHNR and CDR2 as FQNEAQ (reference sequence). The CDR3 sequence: CASSSNTFRNYEQYF. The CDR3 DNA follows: TGTGCCAGCAGCTCAAACACCTTTAGGAACTACGAGCAGTACTTC.

The CDR3 sequence is CASSIDLGAGVPQPQHF. The CDR3 DNA reads TGTGCCAGTAGTATAGATCTGGGGGCAGGGGTACCTCAGCCCCAGCATTTT. The J gene is TRBJ1-5, the V gene TRBV19, with a tentative D call TRBD1 (6 bases). The CDR3 is made up of 17 amino acids. Trimming removed 0 bases from V and 6 bases from J, with 18 bases in between. CDR1 is LNHDA and CDR2 is SQIVND in the germline V gene (reference sequence).

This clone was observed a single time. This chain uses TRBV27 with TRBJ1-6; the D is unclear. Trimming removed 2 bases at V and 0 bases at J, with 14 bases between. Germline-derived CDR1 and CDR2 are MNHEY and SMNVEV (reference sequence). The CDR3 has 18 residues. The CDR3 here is CASSLGQRRSSYNSPLHF. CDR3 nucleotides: TGTGCCAGCAGTTTAGGGCAGAGAAGGAGCTCCTATAATTCACCCCTCCACTTT.

CDR3 nucleotide sequence: TGTGCCATCAGTGGAGGAGAGACCCAGTACTTC. Amino acids: CAISGGETQYF. The chain joins TRBV10-3 to TRBJ2-5; the D is unclear. The CDR3 spans 11 residues. V lost 4 bases to trimming and J lost 4 bases, with 4 bases between them. Germline assignment: CDR1 ENHRY and CDR2 SYGVKD.

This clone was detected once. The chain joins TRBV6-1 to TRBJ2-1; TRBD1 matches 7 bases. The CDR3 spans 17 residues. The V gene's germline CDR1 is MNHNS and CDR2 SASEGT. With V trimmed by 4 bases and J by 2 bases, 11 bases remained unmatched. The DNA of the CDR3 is TGTGCCAGCAGTGCGGGACAGCCCAACTATCCCTACAATGAGCAGTTCTTC. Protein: CASSAGQPNYPYNEQFF.

CDR3 residues: CASSLTSVAGPPYEQYF. The CDR3 DNA follows: TGTGCCAGCAGCTTAACTTCGGTAGCGGGACCCCCCTACGAGCAGTACTTC. The chain recombines TRBV11-2 with TRBJ2-7; 8 bases line up with TRBD2. V lost 2 bases, J lost 2 bases, and 11 bases stayed unmatched. Germline loops: CDR1 SGHAT, CDR2 FQNNGV. This CDR3 has 17 amino acids.

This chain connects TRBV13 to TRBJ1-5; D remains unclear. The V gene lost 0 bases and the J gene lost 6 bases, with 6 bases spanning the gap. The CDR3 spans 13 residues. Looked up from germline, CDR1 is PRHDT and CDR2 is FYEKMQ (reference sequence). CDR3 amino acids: CASSLGLSQPQHF. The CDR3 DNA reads TGTGCCAGCAGCTTAGGCCTCAGTCAGCCCCAGCATTTT.

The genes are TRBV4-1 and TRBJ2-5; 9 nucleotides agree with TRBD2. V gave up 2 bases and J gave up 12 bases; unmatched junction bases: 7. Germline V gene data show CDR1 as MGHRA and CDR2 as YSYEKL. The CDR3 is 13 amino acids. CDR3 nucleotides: TGCGCCAGCAGCCAACTAGCGGGGAACCGCAAGTACTTC. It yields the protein CASSQLAGNRKYF.

CDR3 coding DNA: TGCGCCAGCAGCCAAAGCTCCAATGGGGGCTCCTACAATGAGCAGTTCTTC. Translated, it gives CASSQSSNGGSYNEQFF. The chain couples TRBV4-1 to TRBJ2-1; D assignment may be TRBD1 or TRBD2 (5 bases each). CDR1 MGHRA and CDR2 YSYEKL come from the germline V gene. The ends were cut back, 2 bases at V and 0 bases at J, with 14 bases in the middle. This CDR3 region has 17 residues.